The subject of this entry is one T cell receptor beta chain. The antigen is undetermined. The same CDR3 can be traced to other DNA sequences in this sample. An approximately 210 ng quantity of DNA, some 30,000 T cell genomes, went into the sorted-subset replicate PCRs. Libraries were prepared by immunoSEQ multiplex PCR; TCRdb keeps only in-frame clonotypes and omits some of them. The table lists 2,100,000 or so clones, approximately 94% of them singletons. This entry is derived from a study of shared clonotypes between healthy human individuals. Splitting the CD4+ cells yielded a CD45RA+ naive subset and a CD45RA-negative memory subset. From germline, CDR1 is WSHSY and CDR2 SAAADI. CDR3 length: 12 residues. Trimming cost V 4 bases and J 4 bases, with 8 bases left between them. Overall study findings and caveats: Non-shared clonotypes had lower generation probabilities than clonotypes shared by all four sorted-subset donors.

V gene TRBV10-2 combines with J gene TRBJ2-7, with TRBD2 as a possible D gene (6 bases). The sequencing sample was made of naive CD4+ T cells sorted from blood. Specified subset: CD45RA+ positively selected. The TCR comes from a man aged 18 to 35 in good health. CDR3 sequence (DNA): TGCGCCAGCAGTGGTGGGGGGTACGAGCAGTACTTC. Encoded protein: CASSGGGYEQYF.